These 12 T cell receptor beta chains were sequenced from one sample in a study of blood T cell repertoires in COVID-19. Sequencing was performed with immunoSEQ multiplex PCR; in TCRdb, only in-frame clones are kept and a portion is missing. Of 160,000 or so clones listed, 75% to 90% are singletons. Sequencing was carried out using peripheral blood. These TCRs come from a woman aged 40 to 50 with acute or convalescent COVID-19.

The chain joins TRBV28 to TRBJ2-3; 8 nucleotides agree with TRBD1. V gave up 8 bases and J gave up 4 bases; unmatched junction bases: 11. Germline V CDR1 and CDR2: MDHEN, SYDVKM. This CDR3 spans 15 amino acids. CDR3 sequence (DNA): TGTGCCAGCCCCCCGGGACAGGTGCTGTCAGATACGCAGTATTTT. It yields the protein CASPPGQVLSDTQYF.

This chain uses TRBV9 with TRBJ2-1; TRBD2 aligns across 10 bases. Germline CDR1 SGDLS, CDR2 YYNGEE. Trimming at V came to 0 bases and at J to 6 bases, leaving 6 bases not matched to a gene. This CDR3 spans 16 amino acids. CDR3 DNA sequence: TGTGCCAGCAGCGTAGCGGCTGGGACTAGCGCCAATGAGCAGTTCTTC. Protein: CASSVAAGTSANEQFF.

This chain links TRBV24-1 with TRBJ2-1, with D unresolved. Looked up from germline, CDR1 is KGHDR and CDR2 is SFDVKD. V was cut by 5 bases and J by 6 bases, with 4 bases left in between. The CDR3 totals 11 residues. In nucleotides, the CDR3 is TGTGCCACCAGTGGAGGCAATGAGCAGTTCTTC. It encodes CATSGGNEQFF.

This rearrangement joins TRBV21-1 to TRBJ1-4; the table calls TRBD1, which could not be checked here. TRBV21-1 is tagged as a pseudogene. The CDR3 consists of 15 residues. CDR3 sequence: CASSKLAGPHEKLFF. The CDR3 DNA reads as TGTGCCAGCAGCAAATTGGCAGGGCCCCATGAAAAACTGTTTTTT.

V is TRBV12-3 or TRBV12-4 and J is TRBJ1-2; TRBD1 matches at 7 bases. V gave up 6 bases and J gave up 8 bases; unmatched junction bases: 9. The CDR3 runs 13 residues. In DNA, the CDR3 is TGTGCCAGCAGACCGACAGGGTCGGGGGGCTACACCTTC. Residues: CASRPTGSGGYTF.

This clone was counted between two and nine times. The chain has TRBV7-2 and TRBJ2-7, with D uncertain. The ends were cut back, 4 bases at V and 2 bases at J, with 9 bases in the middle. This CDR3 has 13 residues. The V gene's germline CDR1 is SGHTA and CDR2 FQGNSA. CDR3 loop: CASSSSYTYEQYF. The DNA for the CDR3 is TGTGCCAGCAGCTCGTCCTATACCTACGAGCAGTACTTC.

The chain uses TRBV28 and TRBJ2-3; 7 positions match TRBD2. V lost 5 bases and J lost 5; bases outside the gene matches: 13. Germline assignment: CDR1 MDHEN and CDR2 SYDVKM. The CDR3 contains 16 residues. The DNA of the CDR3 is TGTGCCAGCAGTGGTAGCGGGCCCCGCGCTGAAGATACGCAGTATTTT. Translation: CASSGSGPRAEDTQYF.

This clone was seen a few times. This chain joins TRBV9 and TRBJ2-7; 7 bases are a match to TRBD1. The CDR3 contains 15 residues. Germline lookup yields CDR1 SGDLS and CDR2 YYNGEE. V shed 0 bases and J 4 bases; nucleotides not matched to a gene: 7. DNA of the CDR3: TGTGCCAGCAGCGTAGGACAGGGCCACCTATACGAGCAGTACTTC. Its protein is CASSVGQGHLYEQYF.

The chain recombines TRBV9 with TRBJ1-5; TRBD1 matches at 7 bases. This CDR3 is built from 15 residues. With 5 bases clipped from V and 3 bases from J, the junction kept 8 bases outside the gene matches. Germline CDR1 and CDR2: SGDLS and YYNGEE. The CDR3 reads CASSETDRFNQPQHF. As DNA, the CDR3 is TGTGCCAGCAGTGAGACGGACAGGTTCAATCAGCCCCAGCATTTT.

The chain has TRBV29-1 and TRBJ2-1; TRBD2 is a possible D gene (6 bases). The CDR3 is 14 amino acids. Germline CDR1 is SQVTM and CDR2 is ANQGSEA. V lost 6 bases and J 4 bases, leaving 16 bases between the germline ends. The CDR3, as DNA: TGCAGCGTGCGTAGACTAGACCAATACAATGAGCAGTTCTTC. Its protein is CSVRRLDQYNEQFF.

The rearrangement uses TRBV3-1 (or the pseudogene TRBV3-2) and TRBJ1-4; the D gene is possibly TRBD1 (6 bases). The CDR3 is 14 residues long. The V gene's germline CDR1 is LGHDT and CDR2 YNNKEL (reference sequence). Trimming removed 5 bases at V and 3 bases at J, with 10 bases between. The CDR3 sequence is CASSWDTSNEKLFF. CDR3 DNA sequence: TGTGCCAGCAGCTGGGACACCTCTAATGAAAAACTGTTTTTT.

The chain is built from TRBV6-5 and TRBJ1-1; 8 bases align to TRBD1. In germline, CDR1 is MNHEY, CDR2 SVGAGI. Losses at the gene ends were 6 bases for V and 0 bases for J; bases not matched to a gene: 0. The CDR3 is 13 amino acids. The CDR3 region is CASRGQVNTEAFF. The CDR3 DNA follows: TGTGCCAGCAGGGGACAGGTGAACACTGAAGCTTTCTTT.